The TCR beta chain under discussion was sequenced for a study of blood T cell repertoires in COVID-19. Study overall: Acute and convalescent COVID-19 specimens originated in the United States, Italy and Spain.

Here immunoSEQ multiplex PCR was the method, and the copy in TCRdb shows in-frame clones only, minus some. Of 45,000 to 50,000 clones listed, 80% to 90% are singletons. Sequenced material: peripheral blood. The receptor was isolated from a man in his fifties with acute or convalescent COVID-19.

CDR3 amino acids: CSVEVGQETQYF. CDR3 DNA sequence: TGCAGCGTTGAAGTCGGGCAAGAGACCCAGTACTTC. This chain connects TRBV29-1 to TRBJ2-5; D uncertain. The V gene's germline CDR1 is SQVTM and CDR2 ANQGSEA. The CDR3 covers 12 residues. V was pared by 1 base and J by 2 bases, with 5 bases between.